A selection of T cell receptor beta chains follows, all from one sample in a study of T cell responses to AZD1222 COVID-19 vaccine. Using immunoSEQ multiplex PCR, the repertoire was profiled, and TCRdb retains in-frame clones only, with some absent. The data show 90,000 to 100,000 clones, over 75% seen once. This specimen was peripheral blood, taken 28 days after the second AZD1222 dose. The receptors stem from an adult who received the AZD1222 COVID-19 vaccine. CDR3s include the opening cysteine and the closing phenylalanine or tryptophan. A D gene is named only where the DNA matches it firmly. Part of the rows lack a size; the others show once, few, many or a class for expanded clones.

D gene: TRBD1; V gene: TRBV29-1; CDR3 length: 13; clone size: -; J gene: TRBJ2-7; CDR3 protein: CSVEGQGDYEQYF; CDR3 DNA: TGCAGCGTTGAGGGACAGGGAGATTACGAGCAGTACTTC
D gene: -; V gene: TRBV6-5; CDR3 length: 16; clone size: -; J gene: TRBJ2-1; CDR3 protein: CASSYSSRTRPNEQFF; CDR3 DNA: TGTGCCAGCAGTTACTCGTCCAGGACCCGCCCTAATGAGCAGTTCTTC
D gene: -; V gene: TRBV30; CDR3 length: 11; clone size: -; J gene: TRBJ1-2; CDR3 protein: CAWTPNYGYTF; CDR3 DNA: TGTGCCTGGACCCCTAACTATGGCTACACCTTC
D gene: -; V gene: TRBV30; CDR3 length: 16; clone size: -; J gene: TRBJ2-2; CDR3 protein: CAWSVSRISNTGELFF; CDR3 DNA: TGTGCCTGGAGTGTGTCTAGAATCTCGAACACCGGGGAGCTGTTTTTT
D gene: TRBD2; V gene: TRBV28; CDR3 length: 16; clone size: -; J gene: TRBJ2-1; CDR3 protein: CASSRTFGLAGGEQFF; CDR3 DNA: TGTGCCAGCAGTCGAACATTTGGACTAGCGGGAGGTGAGCAGTTCTTC
D gene: -; V gene: TRBV7-9; CDR3 length: 15; clone size: -; J gene: TRBJ1-5; CDR3 protein: CASAGRGDGNQPQHF; CDR3 DNA: TGTGCCAGCGCGGGACGTGGGGATGGCAATCAGCCCCAGCATTTT
D gene: -; V gene: TRBV27; CDR3 length: 16; clone size: -; J gene: TRBJ2-1; CDR3 protein: CASRTYRNSSYNEQFF; CDR3 DNA: TGTGCCAGCAGGACTTACAGGAACAGCTCCTACAATGAGCAGTTCTTC
D gene: TRBD1; V gene: TRBV9; CDR3 length: 15; clone size: -; J gene: TRBJ1-3; CDR3 protein: CASSERQGSGNTIYF; CDR3 DNA: TGTGCCAGCAGCGAAAGACAGGGTTCTGGAAACACCATATATTTT
D gene: -; V gene: TRBV28; CDR3 length: 14; clone size: -; J gene: TRBJ2-2; CDR3 protein: CATRGRGNTGELFF; CDR3 DNA: TGTGCCACTAGGGGCAGGGGGAACACCGGGGAGCTGTTTTTT
D gene: -; V gene: TRBV30; CDR3 length: 14; clone size: -; J gene: TRBJ2-1; CDR3 protein: CAWSGLGLYNEQFF; CDR3 DNA: TGTGCCTGGAGTGGCCTAGGACTCTACAATGAGCAGTTCTTC
D gene: TRBD1; V gene: TRBV19; CDR3 length: 15; clone size: -; J gene: TRBJ2-2; CDR3 protein: CASSALQGITGELFF; CDR3 DNA: TGTGCCAGTAGTGCCCTACAGGGGATCACCGGGGAGCTGTTTTTT
D gene: -; V gene: TRBV9; CDR3 length: 15; clone size: -; J gene: TRBJ2-1; CDR3 protein: CASSIDPLKFNEQFF; CDR3 DNA: TGTGCCAGCAGCATAGACCCTTTGAAGTTCAATGAGCAGTTCTTC
D gene: TRBD1; V gene: TRBV7-8; CDR3 length: 17; clone size: -; J gene: TRBJ1-2; CDR3 protein: CASSLAIVTGGPGGYTF; CDR3 DNA: TGTGCCAGCAGCTTAGCGATAGTGACAGGGGGTCCGGGTGGCTACACCTTC
D gene: -; V gene: TRBV29-1; CDR3 length: 13; clone size: -; J gene: TRBJ1-1; CDR3 protein: CSVELGRDTEAFF; CDR3 DNA: TGCAGCGTTGAGTTGGGTCGTGACACTGAAGCTTTCTTT
D gene: -; V gene: TRBV9; CDR3 length: 12; clone size: -; J gene: TRBJ1-1; CDR3 protein: CASSQTTGEAFF; CDR3 DNA: TGTGCCAGCAGCCAGACGACAGGAGAAGCTTTCTTT
D gene: -; V gene: TRBV11-2; CDR3 length: 16; clone size: -; J gene: TRBJ2-4; CDR3 protein: CASSLSWELAKNIQYF; CDR3 DNA: TGTGCCAGCAGCTTATCATGGGAGTTAGCCAAAAACATTCAGTACTTC
D gene: TRBD2; V gene: TRBV18; CDR3 length: 13; clone size: -; J gene: TRBJ2-5; CDR3 protein: CASSRSGEETQYF; CDR3 DNA: TGTGCCAGCTCTCGTAGCGGGGAAGAGACCCAGTACTTC
D gene: TRBD2; V gene: TRBV4-2; CDR3 length: 13; clone size: -; J gene: TRBJ2-7; CDR3 protein: CASSAGTSYEQYF; CDR3 DNA: TGTGCCAGCAGCGCCGGGACTAGCTACGAGCAGTACTTC
D gene: -; V gene: TRBV9; CDR3 length: 14; clone size: few; J gene: TRBJ2-3; CDR3 protein: CASSVMGALGTQYF; CDR3 DNA: TGTGCCAGCAGCGTAATGGGGGCTCTGGGTACGCAGTATTTT
D gene: -; V gene: TRBV9; CDR3 length: 16; clone size: -; J gene: TRBJ2-1; CDR3 protein: CASSVVPGLHDNEQFF; CDR3 DNA: TGTGCCAGCAGCGTAGTGCCGGGACTTCACGACAATGAGCAGTTCTTC
D gene: TRBD1; V gene: TRBV9; CDR3 length: 18; clone size: -; J gene: TRBJ1-6; CDR3 protein: CASGNRDRGEDQRSPLHF; CDR3 DNA: TGTGCCAGCGGCAACCGGGACAGAGGAGAGGACCAAAGGTCACCCCTCCACTTT
D gene: -; V gene: TRBV6-5; CDR3 length: 16; clone size: -; J gene: TRBJ1-5; CDR3 protein: CASSSFTGQNNQPQHF; CDR3 DNA: TGTGCCAGCAGTTCCTTCACCGGACAGAACAATCAGCCCCAGCATTTT
D gene: -; V gene: TRBV18; CDR3 length: 15; clone size: -; J gene: TRBJ1-2; CDR3 protein: CASSPSGLGNYGYTF; CDR3 DNA: TGTGCCAGCTCACCAAGCGGGTTGGGGAACTATGGCTACACCTTC
D gene: -; V gene: TRBV24-1; CDR3 length: 13; clone size: -; J gene: TRBJ1-2; CDR3 protein: CATSDSFWHGYTF; CDR3 DNA: TGTGCCACCAGTGATTCCTTTTGGCATGGCTACACCTTC
D gene: -; V gene: TRBV19; CDR3 length: 13; clone size: -; J gene: TRBJ1-5; CDR3 protein: CASKDSPSQPQHF; CDR3 DNA: TGTGCCAGCAAGGACAGCCCGAGTCAGCCCCAGCATTTT
D gene: TRBD1; V gene: TRBV5-8; CDR3 length: 14; clone size: -; J gene: TRBJ1-2; CDR3 protein: CASSLGQGEDGYTF; CDR3 DNA: TGTGCCAGCAGCTTGGGGCAGGGGGAGGATGGCTACACCTTC
D gene: -; V gene: TRBV9; CDR3 length: 13; clone size: -; J gene: TRBJ2-3; CDR3 protein: CASSVSPRDTQYF; CDR3 DNA: TGTGCCAGCAGCGTTAGCCCGCGAGATACGCAGTATTTT
D gene: -; V gene: TRBV5-1; CDR3 length: 14; clone size: -; J gene: TRBJ2-4; CDR3 protein: CASSFATDLNIQYF; CDR3 DNA: TGCGCCAGCAGCTTCGCAACAGATCTAAACATTCAGTACTTC
D gene: -; V gene: TRBV5-1; CDR3 length: 16; clone size: -; J gene: TRBJ2-7; CDR3 protein: CASTLGALDGSYEQYF; CDR3 DNA: TGCGCCAGCACCCTAGGAGCCCTAGACGGCTCCTACGAGCAGTACTTC
D gene: TRBD2; V gene: TRBV7-2; CDR3 length: 16; clone size: once; J gene: TRBJ2-3; CDR3 protein: CASSLRREGLTDTQYF; CDR3 DNA: TGTGCCAGCAGCTTACGGCGGGAGGGCCTCACAGATACGCAGTATTTT
D gene: TRBD2; V gene: TRBV5-1; CDR3 length: 18; clone size: -; J gene: TRBJ2-1; CDR3 protein: CASSLVLAGGLSYNEQFF; CDR3 DNA: TGCGCCAGCAGCTTGGTTCTAGCGGGGGGGCTCTCCTACAATGAGCAGTTCTTC
D gene: -; V gene: TRBV6-1; CDR3 length: 16; clone size: once; J gene: TRBJ2-5; CDR3 protein: CASSDYAGATQETQYF; CDR3 DNA: TGTGCCAGCAGTGACTATGCGGGGGCTACCCAAGAGACCCAGTACTTC
D gene: TRBD2; V gene: TRBV11-2; CDR3 length: 18; clone size: -; J gene: TRBJ2-1; CDR3 protein: CASSLVTSGSQYYNEQFF; CDR3 DNA: TGTGCCAGCAGCTTAGTGACTAGCGGGAGTCAATACTACAATGAGCAGTTCTTC
D gene: -; V gene: TRBV6-5; CDR3 length: 16; clone size: -; J gene: TRBJ1-1; CDR3 protein: CASSYRSRGEGTEAFF; CDR3 DNA: TGTGCCAGCAGTTATAGGTCAAGGGGGGAAGGCACTGAAGCTTTCTTT
D gene: -; V gene: TRBV7-9; CDR3 length: 14; clone size: -; J gene: TRBJ1-6; CDR3 protein: CASSSSGGNSPLHF; CDR3 DNA: TGTGCCAGCAGCTCATCCGGGGGCAATTCACCCCTCCACTTT
D gene: TRBD2; V gene: TRBV7-3; CDR3 length: 16; clone size: -; J gene: TRBJ2-3; CDR3 protein: CASSFGTSGGTDTQYF; CDR3 DNA: TGTGCCAGCAGCTTTGGGACTAGCGGGGGCACAGATACGCAGTATTTT
D gene: -; V gene: TRBV29-1; CDR3 length: 13; clone size: -; J gene: TRBJ2-7; CDR3 protein: CSGSQGNSYEQYF; CDR3 DNA: TGCAGCGGATCTCAGGGAAACTCCTACGAGCAGTACTTC
D gene: -; V gene: TRBV21-1; CDR3 length: 18; clone size: many; J gene: TRBJ2-4; CDR3 protein: CASSTVLAVALAKNIQYF; CDR3 DNA: TGTGCCAGCAGCACAGTGCTAGCGGTGGCCCTAGCCAAAAACATTCAGTACTTC
D gene: -; V gene: TRBV7-9; CDR3 length: 14; clone size: -; J gene: TRBJ1-2; CDR3 protein: CASSSDGGDYGYTF; CDR3 DNA: TGTGCCAGCAGCTCCGACGGGGGAGACTATGGCTACACCTTC
D gene: -; V gene: TRBV4-2; CDR3 length: 19; clone size: -; J gene: TRBJ2-1; CDR3 protein: CASSLPPLRTGLEYNEQFF; CDR3 DNA: TGTGCCAGCAGCCTCCCTCCCCTACGGACCGGGCTAGAATACAATGAGCAGTTCTTC
D gene: -; V gene: TRBV3-1/TRBV3-2; CDR3 length: 17; clone size: -; J gene: TRBJ2-1; CDR3 protein: CASSQDPPGAPYNEQFF; CDR3 DNA: TGTGCCAGCAGCCAAGATCCTCCGGGGGCCCCCTACAATGAGCAGTTCTTC
D gene: -; V gene: TRBV9; CDR3 length: 13; clone size: once; J gene: TRBJ2-4; CDR3 protein: CASSVVHGSIQYF; CDR3 DNA: TGTGCCAGCAGCGTAGTCCACGGGAGCATTCAGTACTTC
D gene: -; V gene: TRBV4-2; CDR3 length: 16; clone size: once; J gene: TRBJ2-1; CDR3 protein: CASSLSLADSYNEQFF; CDR3 DNA: TGTGCCAGCAGCCTTTCCTTAGCGGACTCCTACAATGAGCAGTTCTTC
D gene: TRBD1; V gene: TRBV5-1; CDR3 length: 14; clone size: -; J gene: TRBJ2-3; CDR3 protein: CASSRGQDTDTQYF; CDR3 DNA: TGCGCCAGCAGCCGCGGACAGGACACAGATACGCAGTATTTT
D gene: -; V gene: TRBV5-1; CDR3 length: 15; clone size: -; J gene: TRBJ1-3; CDR3 protein: CASSPQVEGADTIYF; CDR3 DNA: TGCGCCAGCAGCCCCCAGGTTGAAGGGGCGGACACCATATATTTT
D gene: -; V gene: TRBV10-3; CDR3 length: 15; clone size: -; J gene: TRBJ2-3; CDR3 protein: CAISEGFEVTDTQYF; CDR3 DNA: TGTGCCATCAGTGAGGGGTTTGAAGTTACTGATACGCAGTATTTT
D gene: -; V gene: TRBV12-5; CDR3 length: 14; clone size: -; J gene: TRBJ1-5; CDR3 protein: CASGLVGSARPQHF; CDR3 DNA: TGTGCTAGTGGTTTGGTAGGGTCCGCGCGGCCCCAGCATTTT
D gene: TRBD2; V gene: TRBV5-4; CDR3 length: 17; clone size: -; J gene: TRBJ2-5; CDR3 protein: CASSFATSGRGLETQYF; CDR3 DNA: TGTGCCAGCAGCTTCGCGACTAGCGGGAGGGGGTTGGAGACCCAGTACTTC
D gene: TRBD2; V gene: TRBV6-2/TRBV6-3; CDR3 length: 16; clone size: -; J gene: TRBJ2-7; CDR3 protein: CASSYSLGTSTYEQYF; CDR3 DNA: TGTGCCAGCAGTTACTCTTTGGGGACTAGCACCTACGAGCAGTACTTC
D gene: TRBD1; V gene: TRBV27; CDR3 length: 15; clone size: once; J gene: TRBJ2-7; CDR3 protein: CASSLGGTGVREQYF; CDR3 DNA: TGTGCCAGCAGTTTGGGGGGGACAGGGGTAAGAGAGCAGTACTTC
D gene: -; V gene: TRBV2; CDR3 length: 11; clone size: once; J gene: TRBJ2-1; CDR3 protein: CASTLDNEQFF; CDR3 DNA: TGTGCCAGCACCCTCGACAATGAGCAGTTCTTC
D gene: -; V gene: TRBV21-1; CDR3 length: 13; clone size: -; J gene: TRBJ1-1; CDR3 protein: CASSPTGTTEAFF; CDR3 DNA: TGTGCCAGCAGTCCGACAGGGACGACTGAAGCTTTCTTT
D gene: -; V gene: TRBV9; CDR3 length: 12; clone size: -; J gene: TRBJ1-6; CDR3 protein: CASSVPVGPLHF; CDR3 DNA: TGTGCCAGCAGCGTGCCAGTAGGTCCCCTCCACTTT